These 24 T cell receptor beta chains originate from one sample sequenced in a study of shared clonotypes between healthy human individuals (TCRdb year 2020). Library method: the immunoSEQ multiplex PCR assay. TCRdb's version of the immuneACCESS table is confined to in-frame rearrangements and falls short of the full clone set. An unresolved V gene accounts for under half of the shortfall where checked; the remainder is of unknown origin. Across this sample there are roughly 2.6 million clones, with around 94% seen only once. The ten largest make up over 0.12% of the sample. Sequenced input: naive CD4+ T cells sorted from blood. In light of the paper, this sample's cell subset or site label describes: CD45RA+ positively selected. The receptors come from a man in his late teens or twenties in good health.

This chain joins TRBV6-5 and TRBJ1-4; D might be TRBD1 (6 bases). V dropped 6 bases and J dropped 8 bases, with 16 bases sitting between them. Germline CDR1 is MNHEY and CDR2 is SVGAGI. This CDR3 has 14 residues. CDR3 DNA sequence: TGTGCCAGCAGATCCACAGGGCGGAGGGAAAAACTGTTTTTT. Amino acids: CASRSTGRREKLFF.

The CDR3 sequence is CASSFAFSTDTQYF. The DNA of the CDR3 is TGTGCCAGCAGTTTCGCCTTTTCCACAGATACGCAGTATTTT. This chain joins TRBV27 and TRBJ2-3, with D hard to call. There are 14 residues in the CDR3. The germline V gene encodes CDR1 MNHEY and CDR2 SMNVEV (reference sequence). V gave up 3 bases and J gave up 2 bases, with 9 bases separating them.

As DNA, the CDR3 is TGCGCCAGCAGAAACGGGGAGAACACCGGGGAGCTGTTTTTT. Its protein is CASRNGENTGELFF. This sequence joins TRBV5-1 and TRBJ2-2; D might be TRBD2 (5 bases). Germline V gene lookup returns CDR1 SGHRS and CDR2 YFSETQ. The CDR3 covers 14 residues. Trimming took off 5 bases at V and 1 base at J, with 9 bases between the two ends.

V usage is TRBV5-8 and J usage is TRBJ2-5; 11 bases are a match to TRBD2. Unmatched junction bases numbered 14, after V lost 5 bases and J lost 5 bases. From germline, CDR1 is SGHTS and CDR2 YDEGEE. The CDR3 extends over 17 amino acids. The CDR3 nucleotides are TGTGCCAGCAGGCCCGGGGCTAGCGGGGGGCCGGTGGAGACCCAGTACTTC. The encoded protein is CASRPGASGGPVETQYF.

This chain links TRBV6-1 with TRBJ2-7; D not certain. The CDR3 loop spans 14 amino acids. Trimming cost V 8 bases and J 4 bases, with 18 bases left between them. Germline V CDR1 and CDR2: MNHNS, SASEGT. The CDR3: CASGAVIGPYEQYF. CDR3 coding DNA: TGTGCCAGCGGCGCCGTGATAGGCCCTTACGAGCAGTACTTC.

The rearrangement uses TRBV6-1 and TRBJ1-2; D is unclear. Per germline, CDR1 MNHNS and CDR2 SASEGT. Between the trimmed V and J ends, which lost 2 bases and 2 bases, there was a span of 15 bases. This CDR3 region has 16 residues. The CDR3 DNA reads TGTGCCAGCAGTGAAACGATTACAGCTTACAACTATGGCTACACCTTC. Amino acids: CASSETITAYNYGYTF.

The CDR3 DNA follows: TGTGCCAGTAGTAGGGGACAGGGGCTAGTTGAGCAGTTCTTC. It encodes CASSRGQGLVEQFF. This chain connects TRBV19 to TRBJ2-1, with 10 bases matching TRBD1. CDR1 is LNHDA, CDR2 SQIVND, per germline (reference sequence). The V segment lost 4 bases and the J segment 9 bases; nucleotides outside the gene matches: 6. The CDR3 contains 14 residues.

The CDR3 region has the DNA TGTGCCAGCAGCCAACCTCCTTACTCTGGAAACACCATATATTTT. Translated, it gives CASSQPPYSGNTIYF. The chain links TRBV28 to TRBJ1-3; D gene uncertain. The CDR3 is 15 residues long. The germline CDR1 and CDR2 sequences are MDHEN and SYDVKM. V was clipped by 6 bases and J by 0 bases, with 12 bases between them.

This chain connects TRBV6-6 to TRBJ2-7; maybe TRBD1 (5 bases). V lost 2 bases and J lost 6, with 11 bases in between. The CDR3 runs 13 residues. Germline lookup yields CDR1 MNHNY and CDR2 SVGAGI (reference sequence). The CDR3 DNA sequence: TGTGCCAGCAGTTACCGTCAGGGATCCGAGCAGTACTTC. It encodes CASSYRQGSEQYF.

J is TRBJ1-6 and V is TRBV11-2, with a possible D match to TRBD1 (5 bases). Germline CDR1 and CDR2: SGHAT and FQNNGV. Trimming shortened V by 4 bases and J by 7 bases, and 23 bases separated the two germline ends. CDR3 length equals 18 residues. CDR3 sequence reads: CASSSSFGTLKVNSPLHF. In DNA, the CDR3 is TGTGCCAGCAGCTCCTCATTCGGGACGCTCAAAGTCAATTCACCCCTCCACTTT.

The chain couples TRBV7-9 to TRBJ2-1; D is uncertain. The germline V and J ends were trimmed by 3 bases and 0 bases, with 12 bases remaining between them. The germline gives CDR1 SEHNR, CDR2 FQNEAQ (reference sequence). The CDR3 loop spans 16 amino acids. The CDR3 nucleotides read TGTGCCAGCAGCTTGAGGAAGGCGAGCTCCTACAATGAGCAGTTCTTC. It yields the protein CASSLRKASSYNEQFF.

This sequence joins TRBV5-6 and TRBJ2-1; a weak D match, TRBD2 (6 bases). With 5 bases removed from V and 0 bases from J, the gap between germline ends came to 15 bases. The CDR3 is 16 residues long. Germline-derived CDR1 and CDR2 are SGHDT and YYEEEE. The CDR3 is CASSRLAGPSYNEQFF. CDR3 coding DNA: TGTGCCAGCAGTCGCTTGGCGGGACCCTCCTACAATGAGCAGTTCTTC. Complete variable domain (other parts from reference TRBV5-6 and TRBJ2-1): DAGVTQSPTHLIKTRGQQVTLRCSPKSGHDTVSWYQQALGQGPQFIFQYYEEEERQRGNFPDRFSGHQFPNYSSELNVNALLLGDSALYLCASSRLAGPSYNEQFFGPGTRLTVL.

The chain recombines TRBV6-4 with TRBJ2-2; D not certain. The CDR3 runs 15 residues. Germline CDR1 reads MRHNA; CDR2 reads SNTAGT. V lost 4 bases and J lost 7, with 16 bases in between. CDR3 protein: CASSVSSGVGGELFF. The CDR3 region has the DNA TGTGCCAGCAGTGTTAGCTCCGGTGTTGGCGGGGAGCTGTTTTTT.

Details on this clone: The identical CDR3 is also encoded by other nucleotide sequences in the sample. The rearrangement links TRBV27 to TRBJ1-1; D gene uncertain. Trimming shortened V by 3 bases and J by 0 bases, and 8 bases separated the two germline ends. Germline V gene sequence: CDR1 MNHEY, CDR2 SMNVEV (reference sequence). This CDR3 region has 14 residues. The CDR3 here is CASSLGSMNTEAFF. The CDR3 DNA is TGTGCCAGCAGTTTGGGCAGTATGAACACTGAAGCTTTCTTT.

The chain carries TRBV9 and TRBJ2-7; either TRBD1 or TRBD2 may fit D (5 bases each). CDR3 length: 13 amino acids. CDR1 and CDR2 from the germline V gene are SGDLS and YYNGEE. With 5 bases removed from V and 6 bases from J, the gap between germline ends came to 15 bases. The CDR3: CASSLLPGGEQYF. Here the CDR3 DNA reads TGTGCCAGCAGTCTCTTACCTGGGGGCGAGCAGTACTTC.

CDR3 bases: TGTGCCATCAGTGAGTCGCCGGTAGCGGGCTCCTACGAGCAGTACTTC. This gives the protein CAISESPVAGSYEQYF. J is TRBJ2-7 and V is TRBV10-3; 7 bases are shared with TRBD2. CDR1 and CDR2 (germline): ENHRY, SYGVKD. V was clipped by 0 bases and J by 0 bases; unmatched bases: 5. The CDR3 runs to 16 residues.

The V and J genes are TRBV4-3 and TRBJ1-2, with 8 bases identical to TRBD1. The CDR3 runs to 14 residues. Germline lookup yields CDR1 LGHNA and CDR2 YSLEER. Germline trimming cut 1 base from V and 8 bases from J; bases unmatched to any gene: 6. This chain's CDR3 is CASSQVLTGAGYTF. The CDR3 nucleotides are TGCGCCAGCAGCCAAGTGTTGACAGGGGCCGGCTACACCTTC.

The chain combines TRBV6-5 with TRBJ1-3; D remains unclear. Germline V CDR1 and CDR2: MNHEY, SVGAGI. The CDR3 spans 14 residues. The V end was cut by 7 bases, the J end by 0 bases, with 10 bases between. The CDR3 DNA is TGTGCCAGCACCTCTGATATCTCTGGAAACACCATATATTTT. Translating gives CASTSDISGNTIYF.

V usage is TRBV11-2 and J usage is TRBJ2-5, with D unresolved. The ends were cut back, 0 bases at V and 1 base at J, with 15 bases in the middle. Germline assignment: CDR1 SGHAT and CDR2 FQNNGV. The CDR3 spans 17 residues. The CDR3 nucleotides read TGTGCCAGCAGCTTAGATCTTCCGGGTTCCGGCCAAGAGACCCAGTACTTC. Translated: CASSLDLPGSGQETQYF.

The chain links TRBV7-2 to TRBJ2-7; weak D call: TRBD1 (6 bases). The CDR3 is 15 residues long. CDR1 and CDR2 from the germline V gene are SGHTA and FQGNSA. Trimming stripped 3 bases from V and 2 bases from J, with 14 bases between. CDR3 sequence (DNA): TGTGCCAGCAGCTTGGCCGGGACAACCACCTACGAGCAGTACTTC. This translates into CASSLAGTTTYEQYF.

The chain couples TRBV5-4 to TRBJ2-1, with 12 bases lining up with TRBD2. CDR1 and CDR2 (germline): SGHNT, YYREEE (reference sequence). The CDR3 is made up of 17 amino acids. Germline trimming cut 4 bases from V and 1 base from J; bases unmatched to any gene: 6. CDR3 bases: TGTGCCAGCAGCCCAGGACTAGCGGGGACTTCCTACAATGAGCAGTTCTTC. Its translation: CASSPGLAGTSYNEQFF. Combining the CDR3 with reference TRBV5-4 and TRBJ2-1 gives the whole variable domain ETGVTQSPTHLIKTRGQQVTLRCSSQSGHNTVSWYQQALGQGPQFIFQYYREEENGRGNFPPRFSGLQFPNYSSELNVNALELDDSALYLCASSPGLAGTSYNEQFFGPGTRLTVL.

The V call is TRBV28, the J call TRBJ1-1; D perhaps matches TRBD1 (5 bases). CDR1 and CDR2 (germline): MDHEN, SYDVKM. V dropped 8 bases and J dropped 4 bases, with 17 bases sitting between them. The CDR3 runs 14 residues. For the CDR3, the DNA is TGTGCCAGCCTTATCCAGGGAATCGGCACTGAAGCTTTCTTT. This codes for CASLIQGIGTEAFF.

J is TRBJ2-3 and V is TRBV10-3; 15 bases are shared with TRBD2. CDR3 length: 20 amino acids. From germline, CDR1 is ENHRY and CDR2 SYGVKD. J was trimmed by 3 bases and V by 0 bases; bases with no gene match: 10. In DNA form, the CDR3 reads TGTGCCATCAGTGAGTCGATTCCGGGACTAGCGGGAGGTGGTACAGATACGCAGTATTTT. Translated: CAISESIPGLAGGGTDTQYF.

This chain uses TRBV11-2 with TRBJ2-7; maybe TRBD2 (5 bases). V lost 2 bases, J lost 5 bases, and 16 bases lay in between. CDR1 is SGHAT, CDR2 FQNNGV, per germline. The CDR3 covers 15 residues. The CDR3 is CASSLNGLPSDEQYF. The CDR3 bases are TGTGCCAGCAGCTTAAACGGACTCCCCTCGGACGAGCAGTACTTC.